Listed here are 18 T cell receptor beta chains from one sample, sequenced in a study of cytomegalovirus exposure and HLA in healthy donors. In the PCR, 60 Vbeta and 13 Jbeta primers were used. Assay: immunoSEQ multiplex PCR; the TCRdb copy retains only in-frame clones and omits some. Among over 150,000 clones, roughly 80% were seen once, and the ten largest hold over 3%. The sequenced sample consisted of PBMCs. The source of these receptors is a woman between 35 and 50 years old in good health and CMV-seronegative.

The V and J genes are TRBV29-1 and TRBJ1-1, with 8 bases matching TRBD1. CDR3 length equals 12 residues. Germline trimming cut 5 bases from V and 5 bases from J; bases unmatched to any gene: 4. Germline V gene sequence: CDR1 SQVTM, CDR2 ANQGSEA. CDR3 sequence (DNA): TGCAGCGTTTCGACAGGGGATACTGAAGCTTTCTTT. It translates to CSVSTGDTEAFF.

V is TRBV5-1 and J is TRBJ1-2; 9 positions agree with TRBD1. The CDR3 is 13 residues long. The germline gives CDR1 SGHRS, CDR2 YFSETQ. The V segment lost 4 bases and the J segment 8 bases; nucleotides outside the gene matches: 6. The CDR3 loop is CASSAGQGGGYTF. The CDR3 DNA sequence: TGCGCCAGCAGCGCGGGACAGGGAGGCGGCTACACCTTC.

This chain connects TRBV25-1 to TRBJ1-6; 7 positions match TRBD1. The trim removed 7 bases at V and 10 bases at J, leaving 13 bases unmatched. The CDR3 is made up of 15 amino acids. From germline, CDR1 is MGHDK and CDR2 SYGVNS. CDR3 sequence reads: CASTLQGPGDSPLHF. CDR3 DNA sequence: TGTGCCAGCACTCTACAGGGGCCGGGTGACTCACCCCTCCACTTT.

CDR3 loop: CASSPLPGQGTDTQYF. The DNA for the CDR3 is TGTGCCAGCTCACCCCTCCCGGGACAGGGCACAGATACGCAGTATTTT. The rearrangement joins TRBV18 to TRBJ2-3; 8 bases align to TRBD1. With 3 bases clipped from V and 1 base from J, the junction kept 6 bases outside the gene matches. The germline V gene encodes CDR1 KGHSH and CDR2 LQKENI. This CDR3 has 16 residues.

This chain uses TRBV13 with TRBJ2-1; 16 bases fit TRBD2. V dropped 2 bases and J dropped 5; count of bases not matched to a gene: 15. In germline, CDR1 is PRHDT, CDR2 FYEKMQ (reference sequence). The CDR3 is made up of 21 amino acids. The CDR3 protein is CASSLQYPGLAGGLGDNEQFF. The DNA of the CDR3 is TGTGCCAGCAGCTTACAATACCCGGGACTAGCGGGGGGGTTGGGGGACAATGAGCAGTTCTTC. Variable domain in full (rest from reference TRBV13 and TRBJ2-1): AAGVIQSPRHLIKEKRETATLKCYPIPRHDTVYWYQQGPGQDPQFLISFYEKMQSDKGSIPDRFSAQQFSDYHSELNMSSLELGDSALYFCASSLQYPGLAGGLGDNEQFFGPGTRLTVL.

The chain employs TRBV5-6 and TRBJ2-2; D might be TRBD2 (6 bases). Trimming removed 3 bases at V and 2 bases at J, with 8 bases between. CDR1 is SGHDT and CDR2 is YYEEEE in the germline V gene. The CDR3 totals 14 residues. CDR3 residues: CASSWDFNTGELFF. CDR3 bases: TGTGCCAGCAGCTGGGACTTTAACACCGGGGAGCTGTTTTTT.

The chain combines TRBV7-6 with TRBJ1-1; TRBD1 matches at 9 bases. Per the germline V gene, CDR1 is SGHVS and CDR2 is FNYEAQ. The CDR3 contains 17 residues. V gave up 5 bases and J gave up 1 base; unmatched junction bases: 11. CDR3 protein: CASSLRQGGGRNTEAFF. The CDR3 DNA reads as TGTGCCAGCAGCCTCCGACAGGGGGGAGGGAGGAACACTGAAGCTTTCTTT.

The chain is built from TRBV11-3 and TRBJ2-1, with D possibly being TRBD2 (6 bases). The germline CDR1 and CDR2 sequences are SGHNT and YENEEA. The CDR3 has 15 residues. Trimming pared 0 bases from V and 5 bases from J, leaving 11 bases between. The CDR3 DNA reads as TGTGCCAGCAGCTTAGAGGGCGGGGCCCACAATGAGCAGTTCTTC. Encoded protein: CASSLEGGAHNEQFF.

The rearrangement links TRBV7-9 to TRBJ1-5; 7 bases align to TRBD1. The V and J ends lost 0 bases and 4 bases, in that order; junction bases with no gene match: 3. Germline V gene data show CDR1 as SEHNR and CDR2 as FQNEAQ (reference sequence). This CDR3 is 15 amino acids long. CDR3 DNA sequence: TGTGCCAGCAGCTTAGCAGGGGGCGGGAATCAGCCCCAGCATTTT. It specifies CASSLAGGGNQPQHF. The entire variable domain, with the rest obtained from reference TRBV7-9 and TRBJ1-5, is as follows: DTGVSQNPRHKITKRGQNVTFRCDPISEHNRLYWYRQTLGQGPEFLTYFQNEAQLEKSRLLSDRFSAERPKGSFSTLEIQRTEQGDSAMYLCASSLAGGGNQPQHFGDGTRLSIL.

In nucleotides, the CDR3 is TGTGCCAGCGGATCGGGGGGCTTGGGCGCAGATACGCAGTATTTT. It is translated as CASGSGGLGADTQYF. The chain has TRBV6-1 and TRBJ2-3, with D perhaps matching TRBD2 (7 bases). Trimming stripped 8 bases from V and 4 bases from J, with 19 bases between. Germline CDR1 MNHNS, CDR2 SASEGT. The CDR3 spans 15 residues.

V usage is TRBV5-1 and J usage is TRBJ2-6; D remains ambiguous. Trimming stripped 4 bases from V and 1 base from J, with 9 bases between. The CDR3 is made up of 15 amino acids. CDR1 and CDR2 from the germline V gene are SGHRS and YFSETQ. CDR3 sequence: CASSQAESGANVLTF. For the CDR3, the DNA is TGCGCCAGCAGCCAGGCCGAATCTGGGGCCAACGTCCTGACTTTC.

This chain links TRBV5-4 with TRBJ2-1, with 14 bases identical to TRBD2. V lost 5 bases and J lost 8; bases outside the gene matches: 12. The CDR3 has 17 amino acids. CDR1 is SGHNT and CDR2 is YYREEE in the germline V gene (reference sequence). The CDR3 is CASRFDGTSGGRDEQFF. DNA of the CDR3: TGTGCCAGCAGATTTGACGGGACTAGCGGGGGTAGGGATGAGCAGTTCTTC.

V usage is TRBV5-6 and J usage is TRBJ2-1; D might be TRBD1 (6 bases). CDR1 and CDR2 (germline): SGHDT, YYEEEE. The CDR3 is made up of 14 amino acids. V was clipped by 2 bases and J by 5 bases, with 11 bases between them. This chain's CDR3 is CASSFITGNNEQFF. The CDR3 nucleotides are TGTGCCAGCAGCTTTATTACAGGGAACAATGAGCAGTTCTTC.

The chain employs TRBV28 and TRBJ2-6; 7 bases match TRBD1. This CDR3 is 16 amino acids long. Germline loops: CDR1 MDHEN, CDR2 SYDVKM. V was pared by 4 bases and J by 2 bases, with 5 bases of the junction left unmatched. The CDR3 DNA reads TGTGCCAGCAGTTCGTCTGACAGGGCTGGGGCCAACGTCCTGACTTTC. Its protein product is CASSSSDRAGANVLTF. Drawing the rest from reference TRBV28 and TRBJ2-6, the complete variable domain is DVKVTQSSRYLVKRTGEKVFLECVQDMDHENMFWYRQDPGLGLRLIYFSYDVKMKEKGDIPEGYSVSREKKERFSLILESASTNQTSMYLCASSSSDRAGANVLTFGAGSRLTVL.

The chain joins TRBV9 to TRBJ2-1; 12 bases map to TRBD2. With 0 bases clipped from V and 2 bases from J, the junction kept 6 bases outside the gene matches. The CDR3 consists of 18 residues. The germline CDR1 and CDR2 sequences are SGDLS and YYNGEE. As DNA, the CDR3 is TGTGCCAGCAGCGTAGTACCCCTAGCGGGAGGGACCTACAATGAGCAGTTCTTC. This codes for CASSVVPLAGGTYNEQFF.

This chain links TRBV20-1 with TRBJ1-1, with 7 bases lining up with TRBD1. The CDR3 runs to 11 residues. The trim removed 3 bases at V and 8 bases at J, leaving 3 bases unmatched. Germline V gene lookup returns CDR1 DFQATT and CDR2 SNEGSKA (reference sequence). CDR3 sequence (DNA): TGCAGTGCTAGGGGACAGACCGAAGCTTTCTTT. It translates to CSARGQTEAFF.

The sample holds a few counts of this clone. The chain couples TRBV7-9 to TRBJ2-3, with a weak D call TRBD1 (6 bases). Trimming took 2 bases from V and 7 from J, leaving 10 bases between them. There are 13 residues in the CDR3. Germline values: CDR1 SEHNR, CDR2 FQNEAQ (reference sequence). In nucleotides, the CDR3 is TGTGCCAGCAGCTTAAACAGGGAGCATACGCAGTATTTT. Residues: CASSLNREHTQYF.

This clone appeared a few times. CDR3 nucleotides: TGTGCCAGCAGTTCGCCAGGAGCGGGGGAGCAGTACTTC. As protein: CASSSPGAGEQYF. V gene TRBV6-5 combines with J gene TRBJ2-7, with 7 bases fitting TRBD2. Germline-derived CDR1 and CDR2 are MNHEY and SVGAGI. CDR3 size: 13 residues. With V trimmed by 4 bases and J by 7 bases, 7 bases remained unmatched.